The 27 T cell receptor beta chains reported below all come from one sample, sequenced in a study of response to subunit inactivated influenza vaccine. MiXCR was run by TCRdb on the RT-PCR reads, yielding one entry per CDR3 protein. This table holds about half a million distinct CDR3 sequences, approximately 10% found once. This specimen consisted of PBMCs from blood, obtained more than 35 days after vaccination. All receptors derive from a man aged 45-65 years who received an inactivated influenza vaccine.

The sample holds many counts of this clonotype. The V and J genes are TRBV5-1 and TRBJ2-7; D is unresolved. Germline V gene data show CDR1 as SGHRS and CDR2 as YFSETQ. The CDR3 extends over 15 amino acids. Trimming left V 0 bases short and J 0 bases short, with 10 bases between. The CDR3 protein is CASSLVSSSSYEQYF. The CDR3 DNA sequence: TGCGCCAGCAGCTTGGTTTCATCGAGCTCCTACGAGCAGTACTTC. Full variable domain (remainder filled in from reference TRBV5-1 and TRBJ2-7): KAGVTQTPRYLIKTRGQQVTLSCSPISGHRSVSWYQQTPGQGLQFLFEYFSETQRNKGNFPGRFSGRQFSNSRSEMNVSTLELGDSALYLCASSLVSSSSYEQYFGPGTRLTVT.

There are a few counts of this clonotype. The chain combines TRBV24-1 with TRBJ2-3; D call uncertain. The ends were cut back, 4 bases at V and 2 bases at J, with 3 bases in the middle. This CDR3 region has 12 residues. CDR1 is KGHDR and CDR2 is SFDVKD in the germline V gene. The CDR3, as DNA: TGTGCCACCAGTGAGAACACAGATACGCAGTATTTT. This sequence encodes CATSENTDTQYF.

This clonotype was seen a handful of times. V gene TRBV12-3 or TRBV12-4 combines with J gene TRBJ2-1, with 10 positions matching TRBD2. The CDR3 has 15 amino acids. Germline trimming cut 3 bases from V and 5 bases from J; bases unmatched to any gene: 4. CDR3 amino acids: CASSLQLAGNNEQFF. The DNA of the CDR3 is TGTGCCAGCAGTTTGCAACTAGCGGGAAACAATGAGCAGTTCTTC.

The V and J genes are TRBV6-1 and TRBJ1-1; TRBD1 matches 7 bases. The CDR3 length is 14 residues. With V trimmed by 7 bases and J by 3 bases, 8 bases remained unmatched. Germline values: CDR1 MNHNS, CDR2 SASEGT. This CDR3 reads CASNRQGSYTEAFF. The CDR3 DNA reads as TGTGCCAGCAACCGACAGGGTTCATACACTGAAGCTTTCTTT.

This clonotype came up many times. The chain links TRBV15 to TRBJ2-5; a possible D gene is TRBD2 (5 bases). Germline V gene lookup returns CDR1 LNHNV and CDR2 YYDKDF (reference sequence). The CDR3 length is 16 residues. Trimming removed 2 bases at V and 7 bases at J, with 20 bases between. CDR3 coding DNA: TGTGCCACCAGCAGACCCCAGCGGAGGAGTCTCGCGACCCAGTACTTC. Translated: CATSRPQRRSLATQYF.

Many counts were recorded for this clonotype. CDR3 nucleotides: TGCGCCAGCAGGCTGACTAGCGGGGGTTACAATGAGCAGTTCTTC. Encoded protein: CASRLTSGGYNEQFF. The rearrangement uses TRBV5-1 and TRBJ2-1; 12 nucleotides align to TRBD2. V lost 5 bases, J lost 4 bases, and 4 bases stayed unmatched. The CDR3 loop spans 15 amino acids. Looked up from germline, CDR1 is SGHRS and CDR2 is YFSETQ. Full variable domain (rest looked up from reference TRBV5-1 and TRBJ2-1): KAGVTQTPRYLIKTRGQQVTLSCSPISGHRSVSWYQQTPGQGLQFLFEYFSETQRNKGNFPGRFSGRQFSNSRSEMNVSTLELGDSALYLCASRLTSGGYNEQFFGPGTRLTVL.

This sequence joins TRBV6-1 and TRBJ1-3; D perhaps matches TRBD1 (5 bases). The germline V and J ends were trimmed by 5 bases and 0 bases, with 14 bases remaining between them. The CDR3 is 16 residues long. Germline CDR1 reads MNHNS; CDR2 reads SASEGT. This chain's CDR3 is CASSTPAGSSGNTIYF. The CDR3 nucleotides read TGTGCCAGCAGTACCCCTGCAGGGAGCTCTGGAAACACCATATATTTT.

The CDR3 nucleotides are TGCAGTGCTCCGGCCAGGACGGCCCCCCGGGAGACCCAGTACTTC. This encodes CSAPARTAPRETQYF. The chain joins TRBV20-1 to TRBJ2-5; D uncertain. The germline V gene encodes CDR1 DFQATT and CDR2 SNEGSKA (reference sequence). There are 15 residues in the CDR3. The V end was cut by 5 bases, the J end by 5 bases, with 21 bases between.

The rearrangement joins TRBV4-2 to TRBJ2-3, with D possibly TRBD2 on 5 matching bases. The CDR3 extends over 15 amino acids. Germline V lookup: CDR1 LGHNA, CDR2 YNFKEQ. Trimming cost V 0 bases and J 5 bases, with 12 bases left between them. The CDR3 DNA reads TGTGCCAGCAGCCAAGATCTGTCCGCGGGAGATACGCAGTATTTT. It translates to CASSQDLSAGDTQYF.

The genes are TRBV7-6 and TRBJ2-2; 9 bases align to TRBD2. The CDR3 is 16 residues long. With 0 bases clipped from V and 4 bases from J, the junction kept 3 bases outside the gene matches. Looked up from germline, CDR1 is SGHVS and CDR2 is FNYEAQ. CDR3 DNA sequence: TGTGCCAGCAGCTTAGCCGCGGGGGGGGCCACCGGGGAGCTGTTTTTT. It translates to CASSLAAGGATGELFF.

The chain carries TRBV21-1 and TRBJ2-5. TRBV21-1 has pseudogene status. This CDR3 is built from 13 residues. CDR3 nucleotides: TGTGCCAGCAGCAAGGGTTTAGGTGGGGCCCAGTACTTC. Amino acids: CASSKGLGGAQYF.

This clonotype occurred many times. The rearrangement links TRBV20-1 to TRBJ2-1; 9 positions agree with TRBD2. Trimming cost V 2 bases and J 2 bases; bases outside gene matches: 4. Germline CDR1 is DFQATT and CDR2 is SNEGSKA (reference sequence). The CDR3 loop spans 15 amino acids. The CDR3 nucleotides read TGCAGTGCTAGATCTAGCGGGAATGCCTACAATGAGCAGTTCTTC. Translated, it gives CSARSSGNAYNEQFF.

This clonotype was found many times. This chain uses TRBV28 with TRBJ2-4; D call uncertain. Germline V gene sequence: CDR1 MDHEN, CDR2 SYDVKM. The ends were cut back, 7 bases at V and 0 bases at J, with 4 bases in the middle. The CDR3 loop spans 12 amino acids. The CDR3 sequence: CASNIAKNIQYF. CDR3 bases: TGTGCCAGCAACATAGCCAAAAACATTCAGTACTTC. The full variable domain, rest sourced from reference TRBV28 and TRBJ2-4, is DVKVTQSSRYLVKRTGEKVFLECVQDMDHENMFWYRQDPGLGLRLIYFSYDVKMKEKGDIPEGYSVSREKKERFSLILESASTNQTSMYLCASNIAKNIQYFGAGTRLSVL.

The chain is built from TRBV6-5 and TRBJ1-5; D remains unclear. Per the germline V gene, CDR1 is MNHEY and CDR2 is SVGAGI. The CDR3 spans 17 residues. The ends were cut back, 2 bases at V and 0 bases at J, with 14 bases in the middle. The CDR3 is CASSYATGIPSNQPQHF. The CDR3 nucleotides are TGTGCCAGCAGTTACGCCACCGGGATCCCTAGCAATCAGCCCCAGCATTTT.

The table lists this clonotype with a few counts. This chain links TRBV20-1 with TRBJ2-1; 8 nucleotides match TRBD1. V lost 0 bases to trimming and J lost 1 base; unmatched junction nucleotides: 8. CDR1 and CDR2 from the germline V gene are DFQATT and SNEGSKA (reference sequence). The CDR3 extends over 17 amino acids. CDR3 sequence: CSARDIDGQGSYNEQFF. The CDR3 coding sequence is TGCAGTGCTAGAGATATCGACGGACAGGGATCCTACAATGAGCAGTTCTTC.

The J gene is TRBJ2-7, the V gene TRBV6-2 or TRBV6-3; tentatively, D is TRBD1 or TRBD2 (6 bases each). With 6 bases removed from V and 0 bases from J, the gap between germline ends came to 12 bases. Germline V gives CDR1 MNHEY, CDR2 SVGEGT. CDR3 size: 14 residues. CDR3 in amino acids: CASREGGYSYEQYF. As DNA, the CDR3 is TGTGCCAGCAGGGAGGGGGGATACTCCTACGAGCAGTACTTC.

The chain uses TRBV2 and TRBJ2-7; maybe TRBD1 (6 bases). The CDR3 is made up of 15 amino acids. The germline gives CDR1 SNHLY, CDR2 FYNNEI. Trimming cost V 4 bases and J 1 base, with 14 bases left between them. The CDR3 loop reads CASSVGRGVSYEQYF. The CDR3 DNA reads TGTGCCAGCAGTGTGGGCAGGGGAGTATCCTACGAGCAGTACTTC.

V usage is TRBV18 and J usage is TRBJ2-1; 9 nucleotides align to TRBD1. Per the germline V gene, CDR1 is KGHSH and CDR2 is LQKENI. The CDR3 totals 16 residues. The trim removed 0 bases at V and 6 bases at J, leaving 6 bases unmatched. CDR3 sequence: CASSPPKGQGLNEQFF. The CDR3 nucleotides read TGTGCCAGCTCACCACCCAAGGGACAGGGTCTCAATGAGCAGTTCTTC.

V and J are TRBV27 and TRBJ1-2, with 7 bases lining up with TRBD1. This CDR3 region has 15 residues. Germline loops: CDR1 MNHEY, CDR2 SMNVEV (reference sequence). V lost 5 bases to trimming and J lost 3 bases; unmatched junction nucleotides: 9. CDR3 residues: CASSPVDRDHYGYTF. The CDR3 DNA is TGTGCCAGCAGTCCGGTCGACAGGGACCACTATGGCTACACCTTC.

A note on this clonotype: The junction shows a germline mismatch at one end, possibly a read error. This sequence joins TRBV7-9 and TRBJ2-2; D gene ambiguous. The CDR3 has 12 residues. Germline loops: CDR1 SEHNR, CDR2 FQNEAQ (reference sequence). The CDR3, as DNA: TGTGCCAGCAGGGGGAACTCCGGGGAGCTGTTTTTT. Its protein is CASRGNSGELFF. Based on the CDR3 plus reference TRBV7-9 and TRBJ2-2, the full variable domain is DTGVSQNPRHKITKRGQNVTFRCDPISEHNRLYWYRQTLGQGPEFLTYFQNEAQLEKSRLLSDRFSAERPKGSFSTLEIQRTEQGDSAMYLCASRGNSGELFFGEGSRLTVL.

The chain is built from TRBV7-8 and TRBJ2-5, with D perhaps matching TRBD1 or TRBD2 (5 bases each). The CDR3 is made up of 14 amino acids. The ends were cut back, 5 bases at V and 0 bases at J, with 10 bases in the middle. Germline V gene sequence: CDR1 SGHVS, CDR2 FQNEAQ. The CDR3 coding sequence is TGTGCCAGCAGCCCCGGGACCTACCAAGAGACCCAGTACTTC. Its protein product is CASSPGTYQETQYF.

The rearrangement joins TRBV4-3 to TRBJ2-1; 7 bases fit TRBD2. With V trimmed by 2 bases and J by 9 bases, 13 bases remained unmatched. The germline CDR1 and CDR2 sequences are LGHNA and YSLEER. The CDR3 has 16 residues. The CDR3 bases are TGCGCCAGCAGCCAATCCTGGCTGCGGGGGTCTGGTGAGCAGTTCTTC. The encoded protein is CASSQSWLRGSGEQFF.

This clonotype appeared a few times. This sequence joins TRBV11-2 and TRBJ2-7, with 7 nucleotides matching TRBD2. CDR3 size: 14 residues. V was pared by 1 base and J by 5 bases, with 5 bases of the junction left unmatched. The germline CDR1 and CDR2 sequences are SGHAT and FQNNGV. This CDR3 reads CASSLVAGSHEQYF. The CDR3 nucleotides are TGTGCCAGCAGCTTAGTAGCGGGTTCCCACGAGCAGTACTTC.

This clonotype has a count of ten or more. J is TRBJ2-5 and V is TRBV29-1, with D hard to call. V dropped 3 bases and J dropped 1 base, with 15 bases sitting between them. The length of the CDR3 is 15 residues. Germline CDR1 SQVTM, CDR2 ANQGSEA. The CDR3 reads CSVEVLGLGQETQYF. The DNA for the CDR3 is TGCAGCGTTGAGGTTTTAGGCTTAGGCCAAGAGACCCAGTACTTC.

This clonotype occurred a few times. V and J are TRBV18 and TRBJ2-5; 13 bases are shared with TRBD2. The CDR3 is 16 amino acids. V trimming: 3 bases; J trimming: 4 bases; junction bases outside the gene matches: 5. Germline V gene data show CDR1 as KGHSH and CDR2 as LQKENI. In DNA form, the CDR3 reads TGTGCCAGCTCACCGAGGACTAGCGGGAGCCGAGAGACCCAGTACTTC. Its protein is CASSPRTSGSRETQYF.

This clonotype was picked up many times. Written as DNA, the CDR3 is TGTGCCAGCAATTGGGGACAGGGGCCCTACAATGAGCAGTTCTTC. It codes for CASNWGQGPYNEQFF. The chain has TRBV12-3 or TRBV12-4 and TRBJ2-1; TRBD1 agrees at 10 bases. J was trimmed by 2 bases and V by 7 bases; bases with no gene match: 5. CDR3 length: 15 amino acids.

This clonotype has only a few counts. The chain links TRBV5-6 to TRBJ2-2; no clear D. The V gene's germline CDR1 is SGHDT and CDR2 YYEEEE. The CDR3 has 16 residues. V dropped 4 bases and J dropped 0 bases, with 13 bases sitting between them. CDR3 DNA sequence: TGTGCCAGCAGCGATCTTACGGTAACGAACACCGGGGAGCTGTTTTTT. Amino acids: CASSDLTVTNTGELFF. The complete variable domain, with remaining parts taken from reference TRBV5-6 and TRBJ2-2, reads DAGVTQSPTHLIKTRGQQVTLRCSPKSGHDTVSWYQQALGQGPQFIFQYYEEEERQRGNFPDRFSGHQFPNYSSELNVNALLLGDSALYLCASSDLTVTNTGELFFGEGSRLTVL.